This TCR beta chain was sequenced during a study of vaccination and CD4 T cells after COVID-19 (dated by TCRdb to between 2021 and 2024). As for the study more broadly: SARS-CoV-2 positivity had been established in the convalescent patients by nasal swab PCR, and mild disease was recorded in about 9 of these patients and severe disease in one. Control cultures received a CEFX viral epitope pool as the positive control, an HIV-1 Nef peptide pool as the negative control, or no peptide. Post-COVID blood samples were collected from convalescent patients a median of around 96 days after diagnosis, with a range of about 30 to 161 days. The convalescent cohort comprised six males and four females, including two Hispanic individuals, seven Caucasians, two Asians and one multiracial person. Post-vaccine blood samples were collected a median of around 70 days after the second vaccine dose, ranging from about 13 to 241 days. Culture stimuli were overlapping spike peptide pools from SARS-CoV-2 and from the common cold coronaviruses HCoV-NL63, HCoV-OC43 and HCoV-229E. Participants received two doses of either the Pfizer-BioNTech BNT162b2 vaccine (n=8) or the Moderna mRNA-1273 vaccine (n=2). In 10 COVID-19 convalescent patients and a few infection-naive healthy vaccine recipients, the spike-specific CD4+ TCR repertoire before mRNA vaccination was compared with the repertoire after mRNA vaccination.

Reading the label with the study, this specimen's treatment or condition is: roughly 10-day PBMC culture with coronavirus spike peptide pools or control peptides (ViraFEST assay). The study used the ViraFEST assay, which expanded antigen-specific T cells with peptide pools and then identified expanded clonotypes by TCR sequencing. The convalescent patients' positive SARS-CoV-2 PCR tests were from March to December 2020, which was before the Alpha, Beta and Delta variants emerged in the United States. Each well held 2 million to 2.5 million PBMCs cultured with about 9.8 ug/ml peptide pools in IMDM containing about 5% human AB serum and 7.5 to 10 IU/ml IL-2. On days 3 and 7, half of the culture medium was replaced with fresh IL-2-containing medium. CD4+ T cells were isolated after about 10 days of culture through negative selection using the EasySep CD4+ T cell isolation kit. PBMCs were separated from whole blood using Ficoll-Paque Plus gradient centrifugation and then either used fresh or cryopreserved at -140C. Triplicate wells were generally used for each culture condition.

General conclusions and limits of the study: Of the vaccine-specific clones in convalescent patients, 304 of 307, or nearly all, reacted only to SARS-CoV-2 spike and did not cross-react with common cold coronaviruses. The study included relatively few convalescent patients and did not analyze early timepoints after natural infection. An increase in the median number of SARS-CoV-2-reactive clonotypes from around 20 after infection to roughly 36 after vaccination was observed, but the change was not found to be significant. Among the post-vaccine SARS-CoV-2-reactive clones in convalescent patients, a median approximately 86% showed up only after vaccination, which suggests vaccine-specific priming.

Receptor libraries were prepared by PCR. DNA from cultured CD4+ T cells was subjected to TCR sequencing with the Oncomine TCR Beta short-read assay at the Johns Hopkins FTIC core. Genomic DNA was extracted from the cultured CD4+ T cells with the QIAamp micro DNA kit. Oncomine TCR Beta libraries from cultured CD4+ T cells were pooled using unique dual indexes and sequenced on an Illumina iSeq 100. The paper's processing steps were these. Non-productive sequences were removed, and CDR3s not starting with C, not ending with F or W, or shorter than 7 amino acids were discarded. Antigen-specific clonotypes were identified with the MANAFEST web application by comparing peptide-stimulated wells with reference and other culture wells. Positive clones required FDR below 0.05, an odds ratio above 5, and productive frequency above 0.1% in at least two of three replicate wells. A clonotype was classed as cross-reactive if the clonotype showed significant expansion both in SARS-CoV-2 spike wells and in at least one common cold coronavirus spike condition. Similarity between CDR3 sequences was evaluated in R version 3.6.1 using Levenshtein distances (stringdist) and unrooted phylogenetic trees (ape). TCRdb cleaned the public reads at Q25 with fastp, built clones with MiXCR and kept in-frame beta chains. For every CDR3 protein sequence, its rows merge into one entry that carries the most common genes and DNA. TCRdb, not the authors, supplied the V and J calls. This sample gives roughly 20,000 distinct CDR3 sequences in total; roughly 29% of them show up just once. The ten largest clones take up under 15% of the sample.

This clonotype has a single count. The antigen it binds to is not known. No much larger clonotype is one base removed from it; base qualities were not supplied. A single read is weak support. V is pruned by 7 bases and J by 4 bases, leaving 8 bases of the junction without a gene match. CDR1 is given as MNHNS and CDR2 as SASEGT, both from the germline V gene. The CDR3 runs 16 amino acids, cysteine and phenylalanine included. The retained sequence is limited to the CDR3, 48 bases, with the frame set at the first base. The receptor's source is a human donor with COVID-19. The sequence joins TRBV6-1 to TRBJ2-3, with 13 bases aligning to TRBD2. Input material: cultured CD4+ T cells from blood. This receptor has the CDR3 CASTRLGLAGADTQYF. The nucleotide sequence reads TGTGCCAGCACTCGCTTAGGACTAGCGGGGGCAGATACGCAGTATTTT.